This entry describes one TCR beta chain. The CDR3 length is 13 residues. V dropped 6 bases and J dropped 2 bases, with 8 bases sitting between them. Germline values: CDR1 MNHEY, CDR2 SVGEGT. The sample is drawn from a study of blood T cell repertoires in COVID-19. Generated by immunoSEQ multiplex PCR, the TCRdb table keeps only in-frame clones and is missing some. The sample holds more than 200,000 clones, 65% to 90% seen once. The chain links TRBV6-2 or TRBV6-3 to TRBJ1-5; unclear D gene. What was sequenced was peripheral blood. The clonotype originates from a young man with active or convalescent COVID-19. The CDR3 DNA reads TGTGCCAGCAGCCTAATTGGCAATCAGCCCCAGCATTTT. Amino acids: CASSLIGNQPQHF.